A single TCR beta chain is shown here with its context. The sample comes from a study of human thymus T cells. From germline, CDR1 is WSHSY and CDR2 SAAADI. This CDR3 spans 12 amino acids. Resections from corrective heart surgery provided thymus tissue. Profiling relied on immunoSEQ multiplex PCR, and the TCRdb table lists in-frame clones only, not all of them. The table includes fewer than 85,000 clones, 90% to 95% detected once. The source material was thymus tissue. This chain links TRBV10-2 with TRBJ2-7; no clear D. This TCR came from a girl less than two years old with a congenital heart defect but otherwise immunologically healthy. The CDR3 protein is CASGGDPYEQYF. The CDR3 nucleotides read TGCGCTTCGGGCGGTGATCCCTACGAGCAGTACTTC.